A selection of T cell receptor beta chains follows, all from one sample in a study of control samples from healthy donors and cancer patients. TCRdb's table, derived via immunoSEQ multiplex PCR, lists solely in-frame clones and lacks some. The profile covers 190,000 or so clones, with roughly 91% appearing a single time and approximately 1.5% taken by the ten largest. The specimen sequenced was blood. These receptors were obtained from a young man in good health. The CDR3 runs from the conserved cysteine through the conserved F or W. D genes are given only for firm matches.

TRBV7-9	TRBJ1-5	15	TRBD1	CASSRSGTGLEPQHF	TGTGCCAGCAGCCGATCCGGGACAGGTCTCGAGCCCCAGCATTTT
TRBV28	TRBJ2-7	13	-	CASSFQGPYEQYF	TGTGCCAGCAGTTTTCAAGGGCCCTACGAGCAGTACTTC
TRBV12-3/TRBV12-4	TRBJ1-1	12	-	CASGRGKSEAFF	TGTGCCAGCGGAAGGGGAAAATCTGAAGCTTTCTTT
TRBV15	TRBJ1-4	16	-	CATSREKGGLGEKLFF	TGTGCCACCAGCAGAGAGAAAGGGGGATTGGGTGAAAAACTGTTTTTT
TRBV6-6	TRBJ1-2	15	TRBD1	CASSPRDRGIGGYTF	TGTGCCAGCAGTCCTCGGGACAGGGGGATCGGCGGCTACACCTTC
TRBV9	TRBJ2-1	15	-	CASSVVEAGVGEQFF	TGTGCCAGCAGCGTAGTTGAGGCAGGAGTAGGTGAGCAGTTCTTC
TRBV6-5	TRBJ2-4	13	-	CASSNRDKNIQYF	TGTGCCAGCAGTAACCGGGACAAGAACATTCAGTACTTC
TRBV4-2	TRBJ2-3	15	-	CASSQVWGDTDTQYF	TGTGCCAGCAGCCAAGTCTGGGGAGACACAGATACGCAGTATTTT
TRBV6-5	TRBJ2-7	15	-	CASKPPRGSRGEQYF	TGTGCCAGCAAGCCTCCGAGGGGGTCTCGTGGCGAGCAGTACTTC
TRBV11-3	TRBJ2-3	13	TRBD1	CASSRDRADTQYF	TGTGCCAGCAGCCGGGACAGGGCAGATACGCAGTATTTT
TRBV15	TRBJ2-4	16	-	CATMTAYSLAKNIQYF	TGTGCCACCATGACAGCCTACTCACTAGCCAAAAACATTCAGTACTTC
TRBV10-2	TRBJ2-3	15	TRBD1	CASVRQGVSTDTQYF	TGCGCCAGCGTTCGACAGGGGGTAAGCACAGATACGCAGTATTTT
TRBV12-3/TRBV12-4	TRBJ1-2	13	-	CASNRAGGEGYTF	TGTGCCAGCAACCGAGCAGGTGGGGAAGGCTACACCTTC
TRBV29-1	TRBJ2-7	12	-	CSVWTDSYEQYF	TGCAGCGTCTGGACCGATTCCTACGAGCAGTACTTC